Listed below are T cell receptor beta chains from one sample, sequenced in a study of blood T cell repertoires in COVID-19. Repertoires were generated with immunoSEQ multiplex PCR, while TCRdb's copy carries only in-frame clones and drops some. This sample has under 150,000 clones, with 85% to 90% found just once. The sample comprised PBMCs or T cells enriched from blood (not recorded which). The source is a woman aged 30 to 39 with acute COVID-19. CDR3s include the opening cysteine and the closing phenylalanine or tryptophan. The D gene is left open where the match is weak. Size is stated for part of the rows, as once, few or many counts, or as a class when the clone is expanded.

V	D	J	size	DNA	CDR3
TRBV18	TRBD2	TRBJ2-1	-	TGTGCCAGCTCACCCTTAAGCGGGATATCCTACAATGAGCAGTTCTTC	CASSPLSGISYNEQFF
TRBV6-2/TRBV6-3	-	TRBJ2-3	-	TGTGCCAGCAGTATACGGAGTGATGGTGATACGCAGTATTTT	CASSIRSDGDTQYF
TRBV27	-	TRBJ2-5	-	TGTGCCAGCAGTTTATGGGACTCCCAAGAGACCCAGTACTTC	CASSLWDSQETQYF
TRBV11-2	TRBD1	TRBJ1-1	-	TGTGCCAGCAGCGCCGGACAGGGAAGGACTGAAGCTTTCTTT	CASSAGQGRTEAFF
TRBV14	-	TRBJ2-5	-	TGTGCCAGCAGCCAAATGCGGGAGACCCAGTACTTC	CASSQMRETQYF
TRBV5-6	TRBD1	TRBJ1-1	-	TGTGCCAGCAGCCCTGGACAGGGGCGGGTGAACACTGAAGCTTTCTTT	CASSPGQGRVNTEAFF
TRBV29-1	-	TRBJ1-5	once	TGCAGCTATACGACCCGGGAGGGCAATCAGCCCCAGCATTTT	CSYTTREGNQPQHF
TRBV6-5	-	TRBJ1-3	-	TGTGCCAGCAGTTACCCTCGGGGAGTTGGTAGAAACACCATATATTTT	CASSYPRGVGRNTIYF
TRBV27	-	TRBJ2-7	-	TGTGCCAGCAGGTTTAGGGGGGGGGTCTACGAGCAGTACTTC	CASRFRGGVYEQYF
TRBV10-3	-	TRBJ2-1	-	TGTGCCATCAGTGAGTCCGGAGCGACGTCCTACAATGAGCAGTTCTTC	CAISESGATSYNEQFF
TRBV3-1/TRBV3-2	TRBD2	TRBJ2-1	-	TGTGCCAGCAGCTCGAGCGGGAGGGTAAACAATGAGCAGTTCTTC	CASSSSGRVNNEQFF
TRBV19	-	TRBJ1-2	-	TGTGCCAGTACTCCAAGATCGGGTGGCTACACCTTC	CASTPRSGGYTF
TRBV28	TRBD1	TRBJ2-6	once	TGTGCCAGCAGTCGGGACAGGGCCGGGGCCAACGTCCTGACTTTC	CASSRDRAGANVLTF
TRBV19	-	TRBJ1-3	-	TGTGCCAGTAAAGGGACAAAAGACTCTGGAAACACCATATATTTT	CASKGTKDSGNTIYF
TRBV28	-	TRBJ1-2	-	TGTGCCAGCAGTTTAAGACTGTATGGCTACACCTTC	CASSLRLYGYTF
TRBV10-3	-	TRBJ2-3	-	TGTGCCATCAGCCGACAGGCTGGGGACACAGATACGCAGTATTTT	CAISRQAGDTDTQYF
TRBV18	-	TRBJ2-3	once	TGTGCCAGCTCACAGAACCAACTCAGGGCTGTAAGCACAGATACGCAGTATTTT	CASSQNQLRAVSTDTQYF
TRBV5-1	-	TRBJ1-4	-	TGCGCCAGCAGCAGGGCCCCGGGGTCCACTGAAAAACTGTTTTTT	CASSRAPGSTEKLFF